This TCR beta chain was documented in a study of neurological immune-mediated disorders. Healthy controls comprised blood bank volunteers in Maryland, USA. Unsorted libraries were prepared from 2 million PBMCs held at -80 C. Study-level points and caveats: The study found no CDR3 amino acid sequences shared by expanded clones across subjects, suggesting private repertoires in all groups.

Using its own MiXCR run on the 5' RACE reads, TCRdb lists one record per CDR3 protein. Among 65,000 to 80,000 distinct CDR3 sequences listed, under 20% were seen once. Per the germline V gene, CDR1 is MNHEY and CDR2 is SVGEGT. V lost 7 bases, J lost 3 bases, and 10 bases stayed unmatched. This CDR3 region has 16 residues. Concerning this clonotype: Its antigen is currently unknown.

J is TRBJ2-2 and V is TRBV6-2 or TRBV6-3, with TRBD2 identical over 8 bases. This clonotype was obtained from a woman between 35 and 50 years old in good health. Input material: PBMCs. CDR3 coding DNA: TGTGCCAGCAACAAAGTGGCGGGGGGTTACACCGGGGAGCTGTTTTTT. Its protein is CASNKVAGGYTGELFF.